A selection of T cell receptor beta chains follows, all from one sample in a study of blood T cell repertoires in COVID-19. Clones were read by immunoSEQ multiplex PCR, and TCRdb kept only the in-frame ones, dropping some. Of tens of thousands of clones detected, approximately 87% appear once; the ten largest clones hold approximately 16%. The sample taken for sequencing was peripheral blood. These receptors all stem from a human donor in a cohort sampled during active COVID-19. The CDR3 runs from the conserved cysteine through the conserved F or W. D genes are given only for firm matches. Clone size is given for some rows only: seen once, a few or many times, or a class if the clone is expanded.

CDR3 DNA: TGTGCCAGCCGCCGAGGGAGCTCTGGGGCCAACGTCCTGACTTTC
CDR3 protein: CASRRGSSGANVLTF
clone size: NA
J gene: TRBJ2-6
V gene: TRBV28
D gene: NA

CDR3 DNA: TGTGCCAGCAGCCGAGGGCGGGGAGCCTACGAGCAGTACTTC
CDR3 protein: CASSRGRGAYEQYF
clone size: NA
J gene: TRBJ2-7
V gene: TRBV13
D gene: NA

CDR3 DNA: TGCGCCAGCAGCTTGGGGTTGGCCTGGACTGAAGCTTTCTTT
CDR3 protein: CASSLGLAWTEAFF
clone size: NA
J gene: TRBJ1-1
V gene: TRBV5-1
D gene: NA

CDR3 DNA: TGTGCCAGCAGAGATACAGGGGCTCCCACTAACTATGGCTACACCTTC
CDR3 protein: CASRDTGAPTNYGYTF
clone size: NA
J gene: TRBJ1-2
V gene: TRBV6-6
D gene: TRBD1

CDR3 DNA: TGTGCCAGTAGTATATCAGGCGGGAGGGTCGGGGGCACCGGGGAGCTGTTTTTT
CDR3 protein: CASSISGGRVGGTGELFF
clone size: NA
J gene: TRBJ2-2
V gene: TRBV19
D gene: TRBD2

CDR3 DNA: TGCGCCAGCAGCCAAGAGATAGCGGGGGGTTACGAGCAGTACTTC
CDR3 protein: CASSQEIAGGYEQYF
clone size: once
J gene: TRBJ2-7
V gene: TRBV4-1
D gene: TRBD2

CDR3 DNA: TGTGCCAGCAGTGGAGAAGGGGTTACCAATCAGCCCCAGCATTTT
CDR3 protein: CASSGEGVTNQPQHF
clone size: NA
J gene: TRBJ1-5
V gene: TRBV25-1
D gene: NA

CDR3 DNA: TGTGCCAGCAGCAACGTTCCGGGGAACCAGCCCCAGCATTTT
CDR3 protein: CASSNVPGNQPQHF
clone size: few
J gene: TRBJ1-5
V gene: TRBV5-5
D gene: NA

CDR3 DNA: TGTGCCAGCCAAGTGGCCGGGAGCACAGATACGCAGTATTTT
CDR3 protein: CASQVAGSTDTQYF
clone size: few
J gene: TRBJ2-3
V gene: TRBV7-2
D gene: NA

CDR3 DNA: TGTGCCAGCAGCTTAGGGGGGACAGGGCTGAGCTCCTACGAGCAGTACTTC
CDR3 protein: CASSLGGTGLSSYEQYF
clone size: NA
J gene: TRBJ2-7
V gene: TRBV7-9
D gene: TRBD1

CDR3 DNA: TGCAGCGTTGAAGGGCAGCGGGGGGTTACCTACGAGCAGTACTTC
CDR3 protein: CSVEGQRGVTYEQYF
clone size: NA
J gene: TRBJ2-7
V gene: TRBV29-1
D gene: TRBD2

CDR3 DNA: TGTGCCAGCAGCTCCAGGCAGCGGGGGGACCTCTACGAGCAGTACTTC
CDR3 protein: CASSSRQRGDLYEQYF
clone size: NA
J gene: TRBJ2-7
V gene: TRBV7-6
D gene: TRBD2

CDR3 DNA: TGTGCCAGCAGCATCGCAGGGGGTAACGAGCAGTACTTC
CDR3 protein: CASSIAGGNEQYF
clone size: NA
J gene: TRBJ2-7
V gene: TRBV25-1
D gene: TRBD1

CDR3 DNA: TGCGCCAGCAGCGTACAGGGGGCGTACACTGAAGCTTTCTTT
CDR3 protein: CASSVQGAYTEAFF
clone size: NA
J gene: TRBJ1-1
V gene: TRBV5-1
D gene: TRBD1

CDR3 DNA: TGTGCCAGCAGCTTAGGGCAGGGGACTGAAAAACTGTTTTTT
CDR3 protein: CASSLGQGTEKLFF
clone size: NA
J gene: TRBJ1-4
V gene: TRBV7-9
D gene: NA

CDR3 DNA: TGTGCCAGCAGCTTGGACAGGGGGCCCTACGAGCAGTACTTC
CDR3 protein: CASSLDRGPYEQYF
clone size: medium-sized
J gene: TRBJ2-7
V gene: TRBV7-2
D gene: TRBD1

CDR3 DNA: TGTGCCAGCAGCCATCGGTGGGGACAGGGGGCACGCGAGCAGTACTTC
CDR3 protein: CASSHRWGQGAREQYF
clone size: NA
J gene: TRBJ2-7
V gene: TRBV3-1/TRBV3-2
D gene: TRBD1

CDR3 DNA: TGTGCCAGCGCGAGCCCAGGACAGGGACGAGGTTACGAGCAGTACTTC
CDR3 protein: CASASPGQGRGYEQYF
clone size: NA
J gene: TRBJ2-7
V gene: TRBV27
D gene: TRBD1

CDR3 DNA: TGTGCCAGCAGTTTACCCGGGAGCGGGGCCAACGTCCTGACTTTC
CDR3 protein: CASSLPGSGANVLTF
clone size: NA
J gene: TRBJ2-6
V gene: TRBV28
D gene: NA

CDR3 DNA: TGCGCCAGCAGCCCCGGGACAGGGAACACTGAAGCTTTCTTT
CDR3 protein: CASSPGTGNTEAFF
clone size: NA
J gene: TRBJ1-1
V gene: TRBV5-1
D gene: TRBD1

CDR3 DNA: TGCGCCAGCAGCTTGGAAGACTTCCTATACAATGAGCAGTTCTTC
CDR3 protein: CASSLEDFLYNEQFF
clone size: once
J gene: TRBJ2-1
V gene: TRBV5-1
D gene: NA

CDR3 DNA: TGCGCCAGCACCTACGACAGGGGGCTAGAGCAGTACTTC
CDR3 protein: CASTYDRGLEQYF
clone size: NA
J gene: TRBJ2-7
V gene: TRBV10-2
D gene: TRBD1

CDR3 DNA: TGTGCCAGTACTGACCTGGGGACAGGGGGCAATCAGCCCCAGCATTTT
CDR3 protein: CASTDLGTGGNQPQHF
clone size: NA
J gene: TRBJ1-5
V gene: TRBV19
D gene: TRBD1